These 3 T cell receptor beta chains were all obtained from the same sample, sequenced in a study of Ad26.COV2.S vaccination and SARS-CoV-2 variants. Treatment in this sample: roughly 20 received Ad26.COV2.S at low or high dose, single or two shots; 5 received placebo; per-sample allocation not given. Samples analyzed were those drawn on day 63 after the first vaccine or placebo injection. Repertoires were generated with immunoSEQ multiplex PCR, while TCRdb's copy carries only in-frame clones and drops some. The sample yields hundreds of thousands of clones, about nine tenths seen once. This specimen consisted of peripheral blood, obtained in a trial of Ad26.COV2.S vaccine versus placebo. The receptor source for this set is a person between 18 and 65 years old who received the Ad26.COV2.S COVID-19 vaccine or a placebo.

This sequence joins TRBV10-2 and TRBJ2-5; D gene unclear. The V gene lost 4 bases and the J gene lost 3 bases, with 12 bases spanning the gap. Germline V gives CDR1 WSHSY, CDR2 SAAADI. The CDR3 extends over 14 amino acids. In DNA form, the CDR3 reads TGCGCCAGCAGTGCCCCCCAGTGGAAAGAGACCCAGTACTTC. It specifies CASSAPQWKETQYF.

The chain uses TRBV7-2 and TRBJ1-5; the D gene is possibly TRBD1 (5 bases). Trimming pared 0 bases from V and 4 bases from J, leaving 10 bases between. The CDR3 has 15 residues. Per the germline V gene, CDR1 is SGHTA and CDR2 is FQGNSA. The chain's CDR3 is CASSLAGHGNQPQHF. As DNA, the CDR3 is TGTGCCAGCAGCTTAGCGGGGCACGGAAATCAGCCCCAGCATTTT.

The J gene is TRBJ1-2, the V gene TRBV2; the D gene is possibly TRBD1 (5 bases). Germline V gives CDR1 SNHLY, CDR2 FYNNEI. There are 17 residues in the CDR3. V was pared by 6 bases and J by 0 bases, with 20 bases between. The CDR3 reads CASSHRDSDLANYGYTF. CDR3 DNA: TGTGCCAGCAGCCACCGGGACTCCGACCTGGCTAACTATGGCTACACCTTC.